Listed below are T cell receptor beta chains from one sample, sequenced in a study of blood T cell repertoires in COVID-19. Assay used: immunoSEQ multiplex PCR; TCRdb lists only in-frame clones, some missing. The sample has over 150,000 clones; approximately 90% are singletons. The sequenced sample consisted of peripheral blood. These receptors were taken from a man between 18 and 35 years old who had recovered from COVID-19. Each CDR3 is given with its conserved first and last residue. D genes are given only for firm matches. Not every row has a clone size; where given, it reads once, few, many or a size class.

cdr3_length clone_size j_call d_call v_call cdr3_nt cdr3_aa
15 NA TRBJ2-1 NA TRBV9 TGTGCCAGCAGCGTAGTCGGGAGTGGGTACAATGAGCAGTTCTTC CASSVVGSGYNEQFF
15 NA TRBJ1-2 NA TRBV9 TGTGCCAGCAGCGTAGAGGGGAGGGCAGGGGTAGGCTACACCTTC CASSVEGRAGVGYTF
16 NA TRBJ2-2 TRBD1 TRBV15 TGTGCCACCAGCAGAGGTGGGACAGCGAACACCGGGGAGCTGTTTTTT CATSRGGTANTGELFF
19 NA TRBJ2-1 TRBD2 TRBV18 TGTGCCAGCTCACCGCTTGGGGCTCGATCTAGCGGGACCTACAATGAGCAGTTCTTC CASSPLGARSSGTYNEQFF
14 few TRBJ2-7 TRBD1 TRBV27 TGTGCCAGCACAAGGGGACAGGGGTCCTACGAGCAGTACTTC CASTRGQGSYEQYF
13 NA TRBJ1-5 NA TRBV11-2 TGTGCCAGCAGCAAAACAGGGAATCAGCCCCAGCATTTT CASSKTGNQPQHF
14 NA TRBJ2-1 NA TRBV7-9 TGTGCCAGCAGCTTACAGGGTCTTACCAATGAGCAGTTCTTC CASSLQGLTNEQFF
13 once TRBJ2-7 NA TRBV6-5 TGTGCCAGCAGTTACTCGTACTTTGGCGAGCAGTACTTC CASSYSYFGEQYF
14 NA TRBJ2-1 TRBD1 TRBV27 TGTGCCAGCAGTCACGGGACAGGTAACAATGAGCAGTTCTTC CASSHGTGNNEQFF
12 once TRBJ2-4 NA TRBV4-3 TGCGCCAGCAGTCGAACAGGAAACATTCAGTACTTC CASSRTGNIQYF
16 NA TRBJ2-1 NA TRBV4-3 TGCGCCAGCAGCCAAGATCAGAGGACTCACCACAATGAGCAGTTCTTC CASSQDQRTHHNEQFF
12 once TRBJ2-5 NA TRBV3-1/TRBV3-2 TGTGCCAGCAGCCACCGGGAGGAGACCCAGTACTTC CASSHREETQYF
13 NA TRBJ1-1 NA TRBV6-1 TGTGCCAGCAGTTATCCGGGAAACACTGAAGCTTTCTTT CASSYPGNTEAFF
16 NA TRBJ1-1 NA TRBV4-3 TGCGCCAGCAGCCAAGATCGTCGCGGGGGCAACACTGAAGCTTTCTTT CASSQDRRGGNTEAFF
15 NA TRBJ2-7 NA TRBV9 TGTGCCAGCAGCGTCGACAGCCCCTTTACCTACGAGCAGTACTTC CASSVDSPFTYEQYF
20 NA TRBJ2-3 NA TRBV10-3 TGTGCCATCAGTGGTGGGGGGACGAGGGACAGTCTCCCCGTGGGGGATACGCAGTATTTT CAISGGGTRDSLPVGDTQYF
13 NA TRBJ2-7 NA TRBV7-9 TGTGCCAGCAGCTTAGCTGTCGGGTACGAGCAGTACTTC CASSLAVGYEQYF
17 NA TRBJ2-3 TRBD2 TRBV19 TGTGCCAGTAGACCGGCTAGCGGGAGTTCTTACACAGATACGCAGTATTTT CASRPASGSSYTDTQYF
13 few TRBJ1-5 TRBD1 TRBV19 TGTGCCAGTACAGACAGGGACAATCAGCCCCAGCATTTT CASTDRDNQPQHF
17 NA TRBJ1-6 NA TRBV7-2 TGTGCCAGCAGCTCCCCACCAGGCAACTTCTATAATTCACCCCTCCACTTT CASSSPPGNFYNSPLHF
14 NA TRBJ2-7 TRBD1 TRBV27 TGTGCCAGCAGCAGGACAGGGGCGGCCTTCGAGCAGTACTTC CASSRTGAAFEQYF
14 NA TRBJ2-3 NA TRBV30 TGTGCCTGGAGTGTAGCGTCATTGTCAGATACGCAGTATTTT CAWSVASLSDTQYF
19 NA TRBJ2-3 TRBD2 TRBV27 TGTGCCAGCAGTTTATCGAAACTAGCGGGGCGGGGAAGCACAGATACGCAGTATTTT CASSLSKLAGRGSTDTQYF
18 NA TRBJ2-7 NA TRBV6-2/TRBV6-3 TGTGCCAGCAGTTACCACGGACTCGCCTCGAATATAAATTACGAGCAGTACTTC CASSYHGLASNINYEQYF
17 once TRBJ1-1 NA TRBV4-1 TGCGCCAGCAGCCAAGACTTTGGGTTGGGCTGGAACACTGAAGCTTTCTTT CASSQDFGLGWNTEAFF
12 NA TRBJ1-1 NA TRBV28 TGTGCCACCTACGGGTGGAACACTGAAGCTTTCTTT CATYGWNTEAFF
15 NA TRBJ1-1 NA TRBV5-4 TGTGCCAGCAGCGGCGGAGTTTCAATGAACACTGAAGCTTTCTTT CASSGGVSMNTEAFF
16 NA TRBJ1-2 TRBD1 TRBV29-1 TGCAGCGTTGAAGATAGGACAGGGGGCTTGGACTATGGCTACACCTTC CSVEDRTGGLDYGYTF
18 NA TRBJ2-5 TRBD1 TRBV3-1/TRBV3-2 TGTGCCAGCAGCCTCCTACAGGGGGGCGTTTCAAACCAAGAGACCCAGTACTTC CASSLLQGGVSNQETQYF
21 NA TRBJ2-1 TRBD1 TRBV18 TGTGCCAGCTCACCACAAGCCCAGACAGGGGCAGGTGGAGTCTTTTTACGTGAGCAGTTCTTC CASSPQAQTGAGGVFLREQFF
15 NA TRBJ2-1 TRBD2 TRBV10-3 TGTGCCATCAGTGGACTAGCGGGAGAGGGTAATGAGCAGTTCTTC CAISGLAGEGNEQFF
14 NA TRBJ1-5 TRBD1 TRBV18 TGTGCCAGCTCACAAACAGGGGGCAATCAGCCCCAGCATTTT CASSQTGGNQPQHF
16 NA TRBJ1-2 NA TRBV11-2 TGTGCCAGCAGCCCCCTAGTAGGGGCCGTCCTCTATGGCTACACCTTC CASSPLVGAVLYGYTF
13 NA TRBJ2-2 NA TRBV4-1 TGCGCCAGCAGCCAGACTAACACCGGGGAGCTGTTTTTT CASSQTNTGELFF
17 NA TRBJ1-2 TRBD1 TRBV28 TGTGCCAGCAGCGAACCGGGACAGGGTTCGGAAGGCTATGGCTACACCTTC CASSEPGQGSEGYGYTF
14 NA TRBJ1-2 NA TRBV5-6 TGTGCCAGCAGTCGGCGGCAGGGGTGGAGTGGCTACACCTTC CASSRRQGWSGYTF
16 once TRBJ2-7 TRBD2 TRBV7-9 TGTGCCAGCAGCTCAGACTCCGGGGGGAACCTTTACGAGCAGTACTTC CASSSDSGGNLYEQYF
14 NA TRBJ1-2 TRBD1 TRBV6-5 TGTGCCAGCAATACACAGGGGCGCTTGAGTGGCTACACCTTC CASNTQGRLSGYTF
14 NA TRBJ1-4 TRBD1 TRBV24-1 TGTGCCACCAGTTCGGGACAGGCTAATGAAAAACTGTTTTTT CATSSGQANEKLFF
14 NA TRBJ1-5 NA TRBV28 TGTGCCAGCAGCCCCGGACAAGTCAATCAGCCCCAGCATTTT CASSPGQVNQPQHF
13 NA TRBJ2-7 NA TRBV2 TGTGCCAGCAGTGACCAGTCTGCCTACGAGCAGTACTTC CASSDQSAYEQYF
13 NA TRBJ2-7 NA TRBV2 TGTGCCAGCCTACTCAGGGGCATAGGAGAGCAGTACTTC CASLLRGIGEQYF
15 NA TRBJ2-7 TRBD1 TRBV6-1 TGTGCCAGCATACGGGGGACAGGAAACTCCTACGAGCAGTACTTC CASIRGTGNSYEQYF
15 NA TRBJ2-7 TRBD2 TRBV4-2 TGTGCCAGCAGCCCCGGACTAGCGGGAACCTACGAGCAGTACTTC CASSPGLAGTYEQYF